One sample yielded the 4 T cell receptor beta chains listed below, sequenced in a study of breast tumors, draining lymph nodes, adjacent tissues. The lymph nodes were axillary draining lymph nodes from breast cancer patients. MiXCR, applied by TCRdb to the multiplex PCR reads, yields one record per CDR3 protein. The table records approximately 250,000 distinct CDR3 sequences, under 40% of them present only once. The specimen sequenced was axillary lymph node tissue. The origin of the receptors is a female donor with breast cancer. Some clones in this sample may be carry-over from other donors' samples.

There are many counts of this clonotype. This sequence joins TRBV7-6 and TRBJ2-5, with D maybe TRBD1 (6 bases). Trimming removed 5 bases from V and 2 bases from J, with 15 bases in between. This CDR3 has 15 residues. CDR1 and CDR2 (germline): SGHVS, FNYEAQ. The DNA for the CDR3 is TGTGCCAGCAGCCTAGTGGCAGGGGTACAAGAGACCCAGTACTTC. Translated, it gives CASSLVAGVQETQYF.

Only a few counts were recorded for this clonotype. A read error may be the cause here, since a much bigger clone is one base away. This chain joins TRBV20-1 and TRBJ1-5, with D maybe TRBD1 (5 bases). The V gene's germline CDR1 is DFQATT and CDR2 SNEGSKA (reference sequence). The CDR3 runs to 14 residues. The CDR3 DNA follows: TGCGGTGTAAGACTCTATGACAGTGGACCGCCCCAGCATTTT. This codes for CGVRLYDSGPPQHF.

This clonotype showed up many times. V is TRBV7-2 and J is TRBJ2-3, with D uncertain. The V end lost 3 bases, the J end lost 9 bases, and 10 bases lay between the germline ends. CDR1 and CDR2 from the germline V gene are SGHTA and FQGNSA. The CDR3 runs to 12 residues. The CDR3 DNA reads TGTGCCAGCAGCTTGTTAGGGAACACGCAGTATTTT. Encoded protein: CASSLLGNTQYF.

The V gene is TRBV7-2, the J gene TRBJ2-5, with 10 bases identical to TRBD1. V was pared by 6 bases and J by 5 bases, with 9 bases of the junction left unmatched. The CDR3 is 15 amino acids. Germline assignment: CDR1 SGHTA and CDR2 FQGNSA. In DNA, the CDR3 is TGTGCCAGCAGGCGGGACAGGGGAGCTTTGGAGACCCAGTACTTC. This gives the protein CASRRDRGALETQYF.